This T cell receptor beta chain was documented in a study of cytomegalovirus exposure and HLA in healthy donors. Germline V gives CDR1 SGHRS, CDR2 YFSETQ. V was clipped by 0 bases and J by 4 bases; unmatched bases: 5. The CDR3 covers 16 residues. As to this clone: No antigen is known for it.

Study results and limitations: With later analysis, a missense DCLRE1C variant became linked to TCR beta V- and J-gene trimming.

The PCR used 60 Vbeta and 13 Jbeta primers. Clones were read by immunoSEQ multiplex PCR, and TCRdb kept only the in-frame ones, dropping some. The sample has approximately 110,000 clones, over 65% seen once; the top ten hold roughly 8.2%. The receptor's source is a man aged 35-49 years in good health and CMV-seropositive. The specimen was PBMCs. V and J are TRBV5-1 and TRBJ1-2; 11 positions agree with TRBD1. The CDR3 coding sequence is TGCGCCAGCAGCTTGGATGGAGGGACAGGGGGCTATGGCTACACCTTC. This translates into CASSLDGGTGGYGYTF.